One and the same sample provided the 30 T cell receptor beta chains below, sequenced in a study of technical replicates of blood from a handful of donors. Assay used: immunoSEQ multiplex PCR; TCRdb lists only in-frame clones, some missing. There are about 97,000 clones in the sample; about 94% occur only once, and around 0.31% lies in the top ten. The sequencing input was T cells isolated from PBMCs. The receptors come from a human donor in good health.

The chain couples TRBV7-2 to TRBJ2-7; the D is unclear. Germline assignment: CDR1 SGHTA and CDR2 FQGNSA. The CDR3 runs to 13 residues. V lost 3 bases and J 0 bases, leaving 6 bases between the germline ends. This CDR3 is CASSFVDSYEQYF. The CDR3 nucleotides read TGTGCCAGCAGCTTTGTAGACTCCTACGAGCAGTACTTC.

This CDR3 reads CASSLPTGQGMTNEKLFF. CDR3 nucleotide sequence: TGTGCCAGCAGCTTACCCACGGGACAGGGTATGACTAATGAAAAACTGTTTTTT. The chain combines TRBV7-8 with TRBJ1-4, with 9 nucleotides matching TRBD1. The CDR3 has 18 residues. V gave up 2 bases and J gave up 2 bases; unmatched junction bases: 9. Looked up from germline, CDR1 is SGHVS and CDR2 is FQNEAQ.

This clone was detected once. J is TRBJ2-2 and V is TRBV4-2; possible D gene TRBD1, 5 bases. CDR1 LGHNA and CDR2 YNFKEQ come from the germline V gene. V lost 4 bases and J 6 bases, leaving 6 bases between the germline ends. CDR3 length equals 12 residues. CDR3 residues: CASSLQAGELFF. CDR3 sequence (DNA): TGTGCCAGCAGCCTACAGGCCGGGGAGCTGTTTTTT.

The chain has TRBV19 and TRBJ2-7; 7 bases align to TRBD1. Germline V CDR1 and CDR2: LNHDA, SQIVND (reference sequence). The CDR3 has 16 residues. Trimming removed 3 bases from V and 2 bases from J; junction bases left unmatched: 10. The CDR3 coding sequence is TGTGCCAGTAGTATGGGACCGGGACAGATCACCTACGAGCAGTACTTC. Protein product: CASSMGPGQITYEQYF.

The V and J genes are TRBV4-3 and TRBJ2-7, with TRBD2 matching over 8 bases. CDR1 LGHNA and CDR2 YSLEER come from the germline V gene. The ends lost 1 base at V and 1 base at J; junction bases unmatched: 0. The CDR3 length is 14 residues. The CDR3 loop reads CASSQAGGSYEQYF. CDR3 bases: TGCGCCAGCAGCCAAGCGGGAGGGTCCTACGAGCAGTACTTC.

The chain employs TRBV7-2 and TRBJ1-1, with 8 bases lining up with TRBD1. Germline CDR1 is SGHTA and CDR2 is FQGNSA. Trimming at V came to 6 bases and at J to 11 bases, leaving 11 bases not matched to a gene. CDR3 length: 13 residues. CDR3 coding DNA: TGTGCCAGCAGGTTTGATCCAGGGGGCATGGCTTTCTTT. The encoded protein is CASRFDPGGMAFF.

The V and J genes are TRBV6-4 and TRBJ2-3, with 11 bases aligning to TRBD1. The ends lost 2 bases at V and 5 bases at J; junction bases unmatched: 9. Per the germline V gene, CDR1 is MRHNA and CDR2 is SNTAGT. The CDR3 consists of 17 residues. The CDR3 spells CASSDRPRDRGKDTQYF. CDR3 coding DNA: TGTGCCAGCAGTGACCGCCCCCGGGACAGGGGGAAAGATACGCAGTATTTT.

The J gene is TRBJ1-2, the V gene TRBV9; D remains ambiguous. The germline CDR1 and CDR2 sequences are SGDLS and YYNGEE. CDR3 size: 13 residues. V lost 2 bases and J 5 bases, leaving 10 bases between the germline ends. In DNA form, the CDR3 reads TGTGCCAGCAGCGTGGCAGGTGAATATGGCTACACCTTC. Its protein product is CASSVAGEYGYTF.

CDR3 residues: CASSGPEAFF. The CDR3 DNA reads TGCGCCAGCTCAGGGCCTGAAGCTTTCTTT. The chain recombines TRBV10-1 with TRBJ1-1; perhaps TRBD1 as D (5 bases). The germline V and J ends were trimmed by 8 bases and 6 bases, with 7 bases remaining between them. Germline loops: CDR1 WNHNN, CDR2 SYGVQD (reference sequence). This CDR3 has 10 residues.

The J gene is TRBJ2-5, the V gene TRBV7-2, with 7 bases matching TRBD1. CDR3 size: 14 residues. From germline, CDR1 is SGHTA and CDR2 FQGNSA. V lost 5 bases to trimming and J lost 2 bases; unmatched junction nucleotides: 5. DNA for the CDR3: TGTGCCAGCAGCCTTCAGACAGGGCAAGAGACCCAGTACTTC. Amino acid sequence: CASSLQTGQETQYF.

This chain connects TRBV6-5 to TRBJ2-5; TRBD2 agrees at 10 bases. Unmatched junction bases numbered 8, after V lost 5 bases and J lost 5 bases. CDR1 MNHEY and CDR2 SVGAGI come from the germline V gene. This CDR3 is built from 15 residues. The CDR3 here is CASSPGTSAVETQYF. The CDR3 DNA reads as TGTGCCAGCAGTCCCGGGACTAGCGCGGTCGAGACCCAGTACTTC.

The gene calls are TRBV7-6 and TRBJ2-2; TRBD2 matches 7 bases. The CDR3 is 15 amino acids. Germline V CDR1 and CDR2: SGHVS, FNYEAQ. J lost 8 bases, V lost 4 bases, and 10 bases had no gene match. In DNA, the CDR3 is TGTGCCAGCAGCTATCTAGCGGATCCCGGTGGGGAGCTGTTTTTT. It yields the protein CASSYLADPGGELFF.

This CDR3 is CASSVDSSGGNLRSTGELFF. CDR3 nucleotides: TGTGCCAGCAGCGTAGACTCCTCGGGGGGGAACCTAAGAAGCACCGGGGAGCTGTTTTTT. This chain uses TRBV9 with TRBJ2-2; 8 bases line up with TRBD2. Germline CDR1 SGDLS, CDR2 YYNGEE. After removal of 0 bases from V and 4 bases from J, the junction contained 17 bases not matched to a gene. The CDR3 spans 20 residues. Looking up the rest from reference TRBV9 and TRBJ2-2 gives the full variable domain: DSGVTQTPKHLITATGQRVTLRCSPRSGDLSVYWYQQSLDQGLQFLIQYYNGEERAKGNILERFSAQQFPDLHSELNLSSLELGDSALYFCASSVDSSGGNLRSTGELFFGEGSRLTVL.

This chain links TRBV15 with TRBJ2-3, with TRBD1 matching 7 bases. The CDR3 has 15 residues. Germline lookup yields CDR1 LNHNV and CDR2 YYDKDF (reference sequence). V dropped 4 bases and J dropped 1; count of bases not matched to a gene: 5. The CDR3 sequence is CATSIGGLGTDTQYF. In DNA, the CDR3 is TGTGCCACCAGCATAGGGGGCTTGGGCACAGATACGCAGTATTTT. The whole variable domain, remainder taken from reference TRBV15 and TRBJ2-3, is DAMVIQNPRYQVTQFGKPVTLSCSQTLNHNVMYWYQQKSSQAPKLLFHYYDKDFNNEADTPDNFQSRRPNTSFCFLDIRSPGLGDTAMYLCATSIGGLGTDTQYFGPGTRLTVL.

The rearrangement joins TRBV10-1 to TRBJ2-3; 8 bases fit TRBD2. CDR3 size: 15 residues. The germline V gene encodes CDR1 WNHNN and CDR2 SYGVQD (reference sequence). The junction had 3 bases not matched to a gene; V was cut back by 2 bases and J by 2 bases. Written as DNA, the CDR3 is TGCGCCAGCAGTGAGACTAGCGGCCTCACAGATACGCAGTATTTT. As protein: CASSETSGLTDTQYF.

This clone was detected only once. This chain links TRBV4-3 with TRBJ1-4, with D maybe TRBD1 (6 bases). CDR3 length: 15 residues. Germline CDR1 and CDR2: LGHNA and YSLEER. The V gene lost 0 bases and the J gene lost 8 bases, with 13 bases spanning the gap. The chain's CDR3 is CASSQEGHAVEKLFF. The CDR3 nucleotides read TGCGCCAGCAGCCAAGAGGGACACGCCGTCGAAAAACTGTTTTTT.

The chain employs TRBV19 and TRBJ2-1; 7 bases align to TRBD1. The junction had 3 bases not matched to a gene; V was cut back by 4 bases and J by 6 bases. This CDR3 region has 13 residues. Germline CDR1 reads LNHDA; CDR2 reads SQIVND (reference sequence). CDR3 nucleotides: TGTGCCAGTAGTAATACAGGGGTCAATGAGCAGTTCTTC. Its translation is CASSNTGVNEQFF.

The V and J genes are TRBV28 and TRBJ2-5; 7 bases agree with TRBD1. Germline CDR1 MDHEN, CDR2 SYDVKM. This CDR3 is 13 amino acids long. V dropped 4 bases and J dropped 5; count of bases not matched to a gene: 4. CDR3 sequence (DNA): TGTGCCAGCAGTTCTCAGGGGGTTGAGACCCAGTACTTC. Its protein is CASSSQGVETQYF.

The rearrangement joins TRBV5-1 to TRBJ2-5; 10 bases agree with TRBD1. The CDR3 extends over 14 amino acids. After removal of 4 bases from V and 7 bases from J, the junction contained 7 bases not matched to a gene. Looked up from germline, CDR1 is SGHRS and CDR2 is YFSETQ. CDR3 coding DNA: TGCGCCAGCAGCCAGGGACAGGGGTTGGGGACCCAGTACTTC. Its translation is CASSQGQGLGTQYF.

The chain has TRBV6-6 and TRBJ1-4; 7 positions agree with TRBD1. V lost 5 bases and J lost 8; bases outside the gene matches: 11. Germline assignment: CDR1 MNHNY and CDR2 SVGAGI (reference sequence). The CDR3 length is 15 residues. The CDR3 DNA sequence: TGTGCCAGCAGTATGCCCGAGGGGGCTGGGGAAAAACTGTTTTTT. Protein product: CASSMPEGAGEKLFF.

The V and J genes are TRBV28 and TRBJ2-3; 9 bases match TRBD2. The V gene's germline CDR1 is MDHEN and CDR2 SYDVKM. J was trimmed by 5 bases and V by 4 bases; bases with no gene match: 7. The CDR3 totals 15 residues. CDR3 DNA: TGTGCCAGCAGTTCCTTAGCGGGAGCCGGAGATACGCAGTATTTT. This encodes CASSSLAGAGDTQYF.

The chain recombines TRBV4-3 with TRBJ2-7; 8 bases line up with TRBD2. In germline, CDR1 is LGHNA, CDR2 YSLEER. Germline trimming cut 2 bases from V and 4 bases from J; bases unmatched to any gene: 1. The CDR3 is 13 residues long. The CDR3: CASSQREGYEQYF. In nucleotides, the CDR3 is TGCGCCAGCAGCCAACGGGAGGGGTACGAGCAGTACTTC.

The chain carries TRBV4-3 and TRBJ1-1; possibly TRBD1 for D (5 bases). The germline V gene has CDR1 LGHNA and CDR2 YSLEER. CDR3 length: 15 amino acids. The V gene lost 0 bases and the J gene lost 0 bases, with 8 bases spanning the gap. The chain's CDR3 is CASSQDHRMNTEAFF. CDR3 sequence (DNA): TGCGCCAGCAGCCAAGATCACAGGATGAACACTGAAGCTTTCTTT.

The genes are TRBV27 and TRBJ2-5; possibly TRBD2 for D (5 bases). Germline CDR1 and CDR2: MNHEY and SMNVEV (reference sequence). This CDR3 is 14 amino acids long. V lost 5 bases, J lost 7 bases, and 17 bases lay in between. DNA of the CDR3: TGTGCCAGCAGTACTAGTCGTCTCGTAGCGACCCAGTACTTC. This encodes CASSTSRLVATQYF.

The rearrangement joins TRBV19 to TRBJ1-5, with 10 positions matching TRBD1. The germline V gene has CDR1 LNHDA and CDR2 SQIVND (reference sequence). This CDR3 region has 15 residues. Germline trimming cut 6 bases from V and 6 bases from J; bases unmatched to any gene: 8. The CDR3 DNA reads TGTGCCAGTAGGACGGGACAGGGGTCCGCTCAGCCCCAGCATTTT. It encodes CASRTGQGSAQPQHF.

The V and J genes are TRBV7-2 and TRBJ1-3; a weak D match, TRBD1 (6 bases). The CDR3 has 15 residues. The germline V gene encodes CDR1 SGHTA and CDR2 FQGNSA. With 5 bases removed from V and 0 bases from J, the gap between germline ends came to 11 bases. The CDR3 nucleotides are TGTGCCAGCAGCGGGGACAAATACTCTGGAAACACCATATATTTT. Protein sequence: CASSGDKYSGNTIYF.

The chain combines TRBV19 with TRBJ2-1, with unresolved D. The CDR3 has 14 residues. Trimming cost V 6 bases and J 3 bases, with 12 bases left between them. Germline CDR1 LNHDA, CDR2 SQIVND (reference sequence). The CDR3 nucleotides read TGTGCCAGTAGCAAGAGCATCTACTACAATGAGCAGTTCTTC. Its translation is CASSKSIYYNEQFF.

The rearrangement links TRBV2 to TRBJ2-1; D perhaps matches TRBD2 (6 bases). Trimming left V 7 bases short and J 5 bases short, with 18 bases between. The germline gives CDR1 SNHLY, CDR2 FYNNEI. The CDR3 sequence is 15 residues long. CDR3 sequence (DNA): TGTGCCAGCAATGGGGCTAGCGATTCCCACAATGAGCAGTTCTTC. It yields the protein CASNGASDSHNEQFF.

The V and J genes are TRBV18 and TRBJ2-1; 8 bases are shared with TRBD2. Germline V gene sequence: CDR1 KGHSH, CDR2 LQKENI. With 3 bases clipped from V and 7 bases from J, the junction kept 11 bases outside the gene matches. The CDR3 contains 16 residues. CDR3 residues: CASSPPERETSNEQFF. Here the CDR3 DNA reads TGTGCCAGCTCACCCCCTGAGCGGGAGACTAGTAATGAGCAGTTCTTC.

V usage is TRBV28 and J usage is TRBJ1-2; 7 bases are a match to TRBD1. The V and J ends lost 5 bases and 7 bases, in that order; junction bases with no gene match: 7. The germline gives CDR1 MDHEN, CDR2 SYDVKM. The CDR3 loop spans 13 amino acids. The CDR3 coding sequence is TGTGCCAGCAGTGAGACAGGGCTGGGTGGCTACACCTTC. This codes for CASSETGLGGYTF.